The source of this TCR beta chain is a study of shared clonotypes between healthy human individuals. Study details: The cohort comprised a couple of women and a few men. Their ages spanned 18 to 49 years.

Germline V gene data show CDR1 as SGHNT and CDR2 as YYREEE (reference sequence). This CDR3 comprises 14 residues. The V gene end was trimmed by 3 bases and the J gene end by 6 bases; junction bases not matched to a gene: 9. Amplification in unsorted PBMC replicate PCRs started from about 280 ng DNA, which equals approximately 28,000 T cell genomes. TCRdb's table, derived via immunoSEQ multiplex PCR, lists solely in-frame clones and lacks some. The sample includes fewer than 500,000 clones, around 79% seen only once; the top ten take approximately 12%. The receptor's source is a woman aged 40 to 49 in good health. Some clones in this sample may be carry-over from other donors' samples. The sequencing input was PBMCs. The rearrangement uses TRBV5-4 and TRBJ2-7; TRBD2 agrees at 7 bases. In DNA, the CDR3 is TGTGCCAGCAGCTGGGGGAGGGTATCGAGCGAGCAGTACTTC. The encoded protein is CASSWGRVSSEQYF.